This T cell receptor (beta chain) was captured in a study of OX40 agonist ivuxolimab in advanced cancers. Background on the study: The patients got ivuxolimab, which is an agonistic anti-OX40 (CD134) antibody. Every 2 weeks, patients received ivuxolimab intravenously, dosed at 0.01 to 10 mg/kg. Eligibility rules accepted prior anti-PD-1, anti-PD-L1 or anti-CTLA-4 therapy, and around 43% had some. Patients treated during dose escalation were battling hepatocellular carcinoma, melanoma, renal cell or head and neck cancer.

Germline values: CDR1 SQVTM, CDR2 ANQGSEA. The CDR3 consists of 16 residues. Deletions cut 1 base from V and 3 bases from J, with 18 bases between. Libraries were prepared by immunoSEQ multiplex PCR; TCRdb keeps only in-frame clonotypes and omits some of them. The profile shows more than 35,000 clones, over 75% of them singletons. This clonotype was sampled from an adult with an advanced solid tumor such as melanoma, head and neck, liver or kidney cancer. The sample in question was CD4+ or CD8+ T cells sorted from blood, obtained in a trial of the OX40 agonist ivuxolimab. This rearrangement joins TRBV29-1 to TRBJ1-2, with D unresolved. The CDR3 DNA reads TGCAGCGTTGAAGCCCTCCCCCGGGGTCGAGACTATGGCTACACCTTC. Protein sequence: CSVEALPRGRDYGYTF.